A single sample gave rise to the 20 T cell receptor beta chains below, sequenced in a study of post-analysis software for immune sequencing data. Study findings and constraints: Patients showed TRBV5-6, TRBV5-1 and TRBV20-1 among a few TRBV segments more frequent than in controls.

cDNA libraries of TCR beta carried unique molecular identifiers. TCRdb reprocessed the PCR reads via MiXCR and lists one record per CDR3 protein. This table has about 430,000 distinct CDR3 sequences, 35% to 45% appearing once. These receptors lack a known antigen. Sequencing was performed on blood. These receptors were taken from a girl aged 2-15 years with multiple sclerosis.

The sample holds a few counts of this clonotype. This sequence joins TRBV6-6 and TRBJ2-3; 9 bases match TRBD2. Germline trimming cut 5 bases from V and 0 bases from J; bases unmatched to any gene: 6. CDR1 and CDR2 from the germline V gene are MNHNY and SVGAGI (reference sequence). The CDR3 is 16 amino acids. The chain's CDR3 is CASSVIAGVSTDTQYF. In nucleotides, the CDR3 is TGTGCCAGCAGTGTAATAGCGGGGGTCAGCACAGATACGCAGTATTTT.

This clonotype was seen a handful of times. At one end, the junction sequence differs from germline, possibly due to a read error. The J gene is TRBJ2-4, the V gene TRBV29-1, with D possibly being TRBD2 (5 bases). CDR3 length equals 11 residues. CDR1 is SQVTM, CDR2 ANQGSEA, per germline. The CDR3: CSGLTADIQYF. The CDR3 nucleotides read TGCAGCGGACTAACTGCTGACATCCAGTACTTC.

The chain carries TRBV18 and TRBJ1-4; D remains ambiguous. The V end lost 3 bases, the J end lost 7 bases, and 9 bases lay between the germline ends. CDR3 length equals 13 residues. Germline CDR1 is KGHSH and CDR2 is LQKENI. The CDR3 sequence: CASSPDSTEKLFF. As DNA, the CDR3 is TGTGCCAGCTCACCGGATTCGACTGAAAAACTGTTTTTT.

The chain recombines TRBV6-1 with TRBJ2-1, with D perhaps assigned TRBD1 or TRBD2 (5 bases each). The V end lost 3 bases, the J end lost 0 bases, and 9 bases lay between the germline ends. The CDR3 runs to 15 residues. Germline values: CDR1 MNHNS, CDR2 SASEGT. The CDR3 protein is CASSEWGSSYNEQFF. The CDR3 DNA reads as TGTGCCAGCAGTGAGTGGGGGAGCTCCTACAATGAGCAGTTCTTC.

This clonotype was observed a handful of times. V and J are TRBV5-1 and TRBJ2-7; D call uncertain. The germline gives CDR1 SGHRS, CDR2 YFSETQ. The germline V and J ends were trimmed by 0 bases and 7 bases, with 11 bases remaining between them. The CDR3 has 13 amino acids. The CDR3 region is CASSLVLGEEQYF. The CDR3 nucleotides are TGCGCCAGCAGCTTGGTCCTAGGAGAGGAGCAGTACTTC.

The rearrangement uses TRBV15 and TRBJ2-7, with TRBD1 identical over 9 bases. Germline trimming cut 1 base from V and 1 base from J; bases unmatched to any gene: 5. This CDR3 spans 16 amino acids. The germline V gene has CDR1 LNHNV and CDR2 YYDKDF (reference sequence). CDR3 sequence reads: CATSRVMGQGSYEQYF. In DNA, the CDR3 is TGTGCCACCAGCAGAGTGATGGGACAGGGATCCTACGAGCAGTACTTC.

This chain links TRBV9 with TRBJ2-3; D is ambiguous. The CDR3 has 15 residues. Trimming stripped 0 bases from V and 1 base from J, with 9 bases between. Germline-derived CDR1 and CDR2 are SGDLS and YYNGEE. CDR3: CASSVGSDRTDTQYF. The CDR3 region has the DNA TGTGCCAGCAGCGTAGGCAGCGACCGCACAGATACGCAGTATTTT.

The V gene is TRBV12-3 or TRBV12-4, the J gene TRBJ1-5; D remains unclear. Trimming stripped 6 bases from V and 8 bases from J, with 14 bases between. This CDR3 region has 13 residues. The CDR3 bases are TGTGCCAGCAGCATCTACTCAGTGGAGCCCCAGCATTTT. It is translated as CASSIYSVEPQHF.

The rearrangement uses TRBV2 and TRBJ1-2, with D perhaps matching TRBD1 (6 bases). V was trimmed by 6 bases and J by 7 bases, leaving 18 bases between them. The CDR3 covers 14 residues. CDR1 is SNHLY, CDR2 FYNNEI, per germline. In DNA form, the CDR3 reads TGTGCCAGCAGCTACAGGGTGGTCTGGTGTGGCTACACCTTC. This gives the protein CASSYRVVWCGYTF.

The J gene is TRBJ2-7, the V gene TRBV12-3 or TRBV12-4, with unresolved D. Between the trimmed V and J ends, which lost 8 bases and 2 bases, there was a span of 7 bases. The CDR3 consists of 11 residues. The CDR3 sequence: CASGVTYEQYF. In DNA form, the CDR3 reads TGTGCCAGCGGGGTCACCTACGAGCAGTACTTC.

The CDR3 sequence: CSAQRGGPNTEAFF. CDR3 nucleotides: TGCAGTGCCCAGAGGGGGGGCCCGAACACTGAAGCTTTCTTT. This chain connects TRBV20-1 to TRBJ1-1; D perhaps matches TRBD1 (6 bases). Looked up from germline, CDR1 is DFQATT and CDR2 is SNEGSKA (reference sequence). V was pared by 6 bases and J by 1 base, with 15 bases between. This CDR3 is built from 14 residues.

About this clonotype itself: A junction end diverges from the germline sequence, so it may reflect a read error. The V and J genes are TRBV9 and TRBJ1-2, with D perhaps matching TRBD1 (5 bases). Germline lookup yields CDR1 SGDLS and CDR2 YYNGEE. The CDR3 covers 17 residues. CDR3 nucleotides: TGTGCCGGCAGCGAACATCGGGACCGAACGAACATCTATGGCTACACCTTC. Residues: CAGSEHRDRTNIYGYTF.

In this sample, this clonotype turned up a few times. The CDR3 sequence: CSVGKSTYEQYF. The CDR3 nucleotides are TGCAGCGTTGGGAAGAGTACCTACGAGCAGTACTTC. The chain uses TRBV29-1 and TRBJ2-7; D is unclear. V was pared by 4 bases and J by 2 bases, with 9 bases between. CDR1 and CDR2 from the germline V gene are SQVTM and ANQGSEA. This CDR3 spans 12 amino acids.

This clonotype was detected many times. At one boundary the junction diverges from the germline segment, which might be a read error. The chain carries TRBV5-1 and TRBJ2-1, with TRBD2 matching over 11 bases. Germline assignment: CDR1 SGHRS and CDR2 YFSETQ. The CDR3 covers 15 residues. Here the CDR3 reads CASSLLAGGYNEQFF. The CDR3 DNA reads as TGTGCCAGCAGTCTTCTAGCGGGGGGCTACAATGAGCAGTTCTTC.

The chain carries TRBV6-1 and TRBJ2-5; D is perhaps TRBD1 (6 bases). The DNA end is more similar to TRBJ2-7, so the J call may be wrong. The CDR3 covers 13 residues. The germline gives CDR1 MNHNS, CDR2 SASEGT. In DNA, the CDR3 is TGTGCCGGATCCGAATTCAGGGGCTACGAGCAGTACTTC. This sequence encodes CAGSEFRGYEQYF.

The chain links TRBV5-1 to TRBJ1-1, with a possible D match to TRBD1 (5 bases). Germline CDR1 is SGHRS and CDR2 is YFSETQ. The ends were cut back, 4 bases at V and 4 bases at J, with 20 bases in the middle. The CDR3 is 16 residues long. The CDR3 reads CASSARIQGAGTEAFF. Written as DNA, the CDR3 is TGCGCCAGCAGCGCCCGGATTCAGGGTGCGGGCACTGAAGCTTTCTTT. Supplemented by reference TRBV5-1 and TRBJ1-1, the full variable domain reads KAGVTQTPRYLIKTRGQQVTLSCSPISGHRSVSWYQQTPGQGLQFLFEYFSETQRNKGNFPGRFSGRQFSNSRSEMNVSTLELGDSALYLCASSARIQGAGTEAFFGQGTRLTVV.

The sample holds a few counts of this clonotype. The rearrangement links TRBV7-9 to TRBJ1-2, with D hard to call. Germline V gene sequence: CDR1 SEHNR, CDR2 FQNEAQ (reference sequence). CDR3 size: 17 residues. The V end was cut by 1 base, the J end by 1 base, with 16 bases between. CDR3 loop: CASSLGPEEGFNYGYTF. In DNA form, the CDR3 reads TGTGCCAGCAGCTTAGGGCCTGAGGAGGGCTTTAACTATGGCTACACCTTC.

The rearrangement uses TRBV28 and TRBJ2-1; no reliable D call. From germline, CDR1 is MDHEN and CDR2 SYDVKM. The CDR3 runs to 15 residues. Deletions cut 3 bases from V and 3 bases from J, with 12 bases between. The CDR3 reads CASSFIEPVYNEQFF. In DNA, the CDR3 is TGTGCCAGCAGTTTTATCGAACCTGTCTACAATGAGCAGTTCTTC.

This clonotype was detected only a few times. The CDR3 coding sequence is TGTGCCAGCAGCTTAGGGATCCGGGAGTCAGATACGCAGTATTTT. This translates into CASSLGIRESDTQYF. The chain carries TRBV7-9 and TRBJ2-3, with a weak D call TRBD2 (6 bases). CDR3 size: 15 residues. Germline V CDR1 and CDR2: SEHNR, FQNEAQ (reference sequence). Trimming removed 1 base at V and 4 bases at J, with 12 bases between.

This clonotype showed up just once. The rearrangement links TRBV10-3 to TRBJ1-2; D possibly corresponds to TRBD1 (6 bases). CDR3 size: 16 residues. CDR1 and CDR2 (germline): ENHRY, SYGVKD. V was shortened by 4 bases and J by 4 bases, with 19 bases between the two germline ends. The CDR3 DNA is TGTGCCATCAGTGCCCCCAGGGGCTCCCTTCTCTATGGCTACACCTTC. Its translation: CAISAPRGSLLYGYTF.